Listed here are 3 T cell receptor beta chains from one sample, sequenced in a study of blood T cell repertoires in COVID-19. Using immunoSEQ multiplex PCR, the repertoire was profiled, and TCRdb retains in-frame clones only, with some absent. The sample holds roughly 200,000 clones, 85% to 90% seen once. The sequencing sample was made of PBMCs or T cells enriched from blood (not recorded which). Every receptor here comes from a man aged 35 to 55 who had recovered from COVID-19.

J is TRBJ1-4 and V is TRBV4-1; D might be TRBD1 (6 bases). In germline, CDR1 is MGHRA, CDR2 YSYEKL. V was trimmed by 7 bases and J by 4 bases, leaving 16 bases between them. This CDR3 has 15 amino acids. The CDR3 reads CASTEMIGGNEKLFF. The CDR3, as DNA: TGCGCCAGCACGGAAATGATAGGGGGTAATGAAAAACTGTTTTTT.

For this clone: The germline gene is not matched at one end of the junction; a read error may be the cause. The chain couples TRBV2 to TRBJ2-6; 10 nucleotides match TRBD1. Germline CDR1 is SNHLY and CDR2 is FYNNEI. The CDR3 contains 18 residues. In DNA, the CDR3 is TGTGCCAACAGTGATTGGGACAGGGGAGGATCGGGGGCCAACGTCCTGACTTTC. This encodes CANSDWDRGGSGANVLTF.

This clone was picked up one time. The chain has TRBV2 and TRBJ1-1, with 7 bases identical to TRBD1. The J segment lost 5 bases and the V segment lost 3 bases, leaving 9 bases of the junction unmatched. Germline values: CDR1 SNHLY, CDR2 FYNNEI. CDR3 length: 15 residues. CDR3 sequence (DNA): TGTGCCAGCAGTGACGGCGGGACAGTATTAACTGAAGCTTTCTTT. Translation gives CASSDGGTVLTEAFF.